This T cell receptor beta chain stems from a study of regulatory T cells in long-lasting Graves disease. This clonotype appeared many times. Its antigen is currently unknown. Germline assignment: CDR1 MDHEN and CDR2 SYDVKM. CDR3 length equals 16 residues. V was clipped by 4 bases and J by 5 bases; unmatched bases: 9. Time point defined: persistent/refractory GD, antithyroid drugs over 5 years with positive TRAb. The authors made the TCR library using RNA they extracted from PBMCs. The guidelines of the American Thyroid Association were the basis for diagnosing Graves' disease. It was an endocrinology department in Xi'an, China, that provided the patients. Researchers made TCR beta libraries by using iRepertoire HTBI primers and running Arm-PCR on CDR3 regions. In TCRdb, the multiplex PCR reads were re-called with MiXCR into one record per CDR3 protein. Among 500,000 to 700,000 distinct CDR3 sequences listed, 25% to 35% were seen once.

Findings of the study overall: TCR diversity in persistent Graves' patients was below that of newly diagnosed ones.

The receptor's source is a female donor with Graves disease. This chain connects TRBV28 to TRBJ1-2; TRBD1 aligns across 11 bases. This sample comprised peripheral blood mononuclear cells (PBMCs), obtained when the disease was refractory, from a patient treated with antithyroid drugs. The CDR3 DNA reads as TGTGCCAGCAGTTCCGGGACAGGGGGTTTTGGATATGGCTACACCTTC. This encodes CASSSGTGGFGYGYTF.